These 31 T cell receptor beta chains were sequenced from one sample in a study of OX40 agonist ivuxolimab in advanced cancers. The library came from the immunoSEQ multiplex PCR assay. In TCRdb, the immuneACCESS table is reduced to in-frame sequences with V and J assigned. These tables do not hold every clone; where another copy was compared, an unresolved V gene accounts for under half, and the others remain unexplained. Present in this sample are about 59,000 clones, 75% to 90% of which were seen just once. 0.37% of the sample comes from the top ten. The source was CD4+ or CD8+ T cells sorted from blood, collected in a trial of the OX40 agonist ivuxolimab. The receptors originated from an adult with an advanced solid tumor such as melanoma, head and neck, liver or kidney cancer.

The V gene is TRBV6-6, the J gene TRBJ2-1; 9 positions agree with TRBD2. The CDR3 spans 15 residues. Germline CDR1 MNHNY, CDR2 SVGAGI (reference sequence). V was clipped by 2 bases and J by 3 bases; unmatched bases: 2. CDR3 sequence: CASSYAGGGYNEQFF. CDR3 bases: TGTGCCAGCAGTTACGCGGGAGGGGGCTACAATGAGCAGTTCTTC.

The CDR3 DNA is TGCGCCAGCAGCCCGGGACAGGATAGCAATCAGCCCCAGCATTTT. Its protein product is CASSPGQDSNQPQHF. V usage is TRBV5-1 and J usage is TRBJ1-5; 8 bases are a match to TRBD1. This CDR3 has 15 amino acids. The trim removed 4 bases at V and 0 bases at J, leaving 3 bases unmatched. The germline gives CDR1 SGHRS, CDR2 YFSETQ.

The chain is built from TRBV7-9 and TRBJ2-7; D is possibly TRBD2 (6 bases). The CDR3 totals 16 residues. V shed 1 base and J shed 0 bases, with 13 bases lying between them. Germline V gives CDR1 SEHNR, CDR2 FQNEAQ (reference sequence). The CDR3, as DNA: TGTGCCAGCAGCTTAGATAAGTGGGGACTCTCCTACGAGCAGTACTTC. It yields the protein CASSLDKWGLSYEQYF.

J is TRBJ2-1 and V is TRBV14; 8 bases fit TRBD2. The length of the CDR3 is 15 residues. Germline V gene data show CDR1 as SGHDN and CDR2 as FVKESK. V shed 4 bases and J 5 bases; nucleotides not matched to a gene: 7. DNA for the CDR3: TGTGCCAGCAGCCGGAGGACTAGCCTGGACAATGAGCAGTTCTTC. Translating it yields CASSRRTSLDNEQFF.

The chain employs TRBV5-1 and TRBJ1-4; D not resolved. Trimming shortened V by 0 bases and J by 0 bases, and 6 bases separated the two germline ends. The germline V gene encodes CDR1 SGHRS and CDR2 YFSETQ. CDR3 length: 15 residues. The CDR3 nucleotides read TGCGCCAGCAGCTTGGAGAGTGCAACTAATGAAAAACTGTTTTTT. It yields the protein CASSLESATNEKLFF. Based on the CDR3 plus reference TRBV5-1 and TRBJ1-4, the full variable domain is KAGVTQTPRYLIKTRGQQVTLSCSPISGHRSVSWYQQTPGQGLQFLFEYFSETQRNKGNFPGRFSGRQFSNSRSEMNVSTLELGDSALYLCASSLESATNEKLFFGSGTQLSVL.

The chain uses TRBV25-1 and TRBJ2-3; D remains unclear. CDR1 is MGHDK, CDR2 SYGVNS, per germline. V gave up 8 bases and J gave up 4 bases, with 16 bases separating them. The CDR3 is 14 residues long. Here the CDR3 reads CASSPHGFADTQYF. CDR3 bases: TGTGCCAGCTCCCCACATGGGTTCGCAGATACGCAGTATTTT.

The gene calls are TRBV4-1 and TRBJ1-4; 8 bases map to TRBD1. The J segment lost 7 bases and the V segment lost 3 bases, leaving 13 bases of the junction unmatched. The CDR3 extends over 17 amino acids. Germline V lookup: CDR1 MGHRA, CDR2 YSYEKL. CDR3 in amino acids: CASSQPLAGRGREKLFF. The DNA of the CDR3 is TGCGCCAGCAGCCAGCCCCTAGCGGGCAGGGGGCGTGAAAAACTGTTTTTT.

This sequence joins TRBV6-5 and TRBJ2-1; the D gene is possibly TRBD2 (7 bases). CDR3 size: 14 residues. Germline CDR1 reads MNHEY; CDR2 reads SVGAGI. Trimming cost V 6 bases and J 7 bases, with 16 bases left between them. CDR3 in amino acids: CASSPLGGANEQFF. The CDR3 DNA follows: TGTGCCAGCAGCCCCCTAGGGGGGGCAAATGAGCAGTTCTTC.

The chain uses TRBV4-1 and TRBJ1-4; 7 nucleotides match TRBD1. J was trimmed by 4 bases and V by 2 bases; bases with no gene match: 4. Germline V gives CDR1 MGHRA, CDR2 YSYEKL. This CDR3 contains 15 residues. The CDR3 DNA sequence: TGCGCCAGCAGCCAATCGACAGGGTTTAATGAAAAACTGTTTTTT. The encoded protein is CASSQSTGFNEKLFF.

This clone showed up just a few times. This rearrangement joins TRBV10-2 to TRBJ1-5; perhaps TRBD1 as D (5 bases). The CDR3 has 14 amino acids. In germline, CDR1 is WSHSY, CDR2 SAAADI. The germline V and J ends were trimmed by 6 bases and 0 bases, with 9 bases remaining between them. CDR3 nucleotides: TGCGCCAGCAGCGACAGAAGTAGCAATCAGCCCCAGCATTTT. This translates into CASSDRSSNQPQHF.

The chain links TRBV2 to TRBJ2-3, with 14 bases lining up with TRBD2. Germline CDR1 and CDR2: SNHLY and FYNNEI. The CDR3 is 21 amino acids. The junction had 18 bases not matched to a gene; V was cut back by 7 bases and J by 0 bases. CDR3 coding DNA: TGTGCCAGCAATTCCCAGAGGGGGACTAGCGGGAGATTTTCAAGCACAGATACGCAGTATTTT. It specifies CASNSQRGTSGRFSSTDTQYF.

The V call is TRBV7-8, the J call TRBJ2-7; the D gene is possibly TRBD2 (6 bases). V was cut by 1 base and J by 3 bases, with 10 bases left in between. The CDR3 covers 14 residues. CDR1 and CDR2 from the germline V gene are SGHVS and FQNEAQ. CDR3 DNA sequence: TGTGCCAGCAGCTTAGGACGGAGGGACTACGAGCAGTACTTC. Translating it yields CASSLGRRDYEQYF.

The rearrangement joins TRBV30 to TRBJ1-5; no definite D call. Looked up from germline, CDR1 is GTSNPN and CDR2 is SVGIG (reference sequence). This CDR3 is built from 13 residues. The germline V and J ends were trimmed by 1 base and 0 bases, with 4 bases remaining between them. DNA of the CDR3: TGTGCCTGGAGTGCTTCTAGCAATCAGCCCCAGCATTTT. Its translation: CAWSASSNQPQHF. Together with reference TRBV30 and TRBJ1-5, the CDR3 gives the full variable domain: SQTIHQWPATLVQPVGSPLSLECTVEGTSNPNLYWYRQAAGRGLQLLFYSVGIGQISSEVPQNLSASRPQDRQFILSSKKLLLSDSGFYLCAWSASSNQPQHFGDGTRLSIL.

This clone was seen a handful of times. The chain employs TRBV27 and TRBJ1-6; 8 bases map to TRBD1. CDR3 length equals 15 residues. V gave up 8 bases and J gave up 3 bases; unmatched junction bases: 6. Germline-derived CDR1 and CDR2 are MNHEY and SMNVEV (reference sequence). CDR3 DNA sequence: TGTGCCAGCGCCAGGACAGGGAGCTATAATTCACCCCTCCACTTT. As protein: CASARTGSYNSPLHF.

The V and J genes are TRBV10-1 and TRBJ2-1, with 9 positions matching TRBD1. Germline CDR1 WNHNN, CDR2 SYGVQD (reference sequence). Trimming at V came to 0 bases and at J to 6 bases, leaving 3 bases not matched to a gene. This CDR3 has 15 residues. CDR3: CASSESGTGTNEQFF. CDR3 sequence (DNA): TGCGCCAGCAGTGAGTCCGGGACAGGGACCAATGAGCAGTTCTTC.

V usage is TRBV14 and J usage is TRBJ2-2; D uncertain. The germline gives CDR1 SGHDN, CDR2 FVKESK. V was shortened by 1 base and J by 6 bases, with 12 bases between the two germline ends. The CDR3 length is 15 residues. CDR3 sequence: CASSQVGAESGELFF. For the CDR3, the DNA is TGTGCCAGCAGCCAAGTGGGTGCGGAATCCGGGGAGCTGTTTTTT.

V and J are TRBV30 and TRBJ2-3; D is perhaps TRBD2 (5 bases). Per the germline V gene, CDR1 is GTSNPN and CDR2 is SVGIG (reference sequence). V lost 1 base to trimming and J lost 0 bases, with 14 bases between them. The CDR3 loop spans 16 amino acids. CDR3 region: CAWSAEGLASTDTQYF. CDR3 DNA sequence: TGTGCCTGGAGTGCTGAGGGCCTCGCTAGCACAGATACGCAGTATTTT. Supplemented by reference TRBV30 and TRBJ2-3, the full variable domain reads SQTIHQWPATLVQPVGSPLSLECTVEGTSNPNLYWYRQAAGRGLQLLFYSVGIGQISSEVPQNLSASRPQDRQFILSSKKLLLSDSGFYLCAWSAEGLASTDTQYFGPGTRLTVL.

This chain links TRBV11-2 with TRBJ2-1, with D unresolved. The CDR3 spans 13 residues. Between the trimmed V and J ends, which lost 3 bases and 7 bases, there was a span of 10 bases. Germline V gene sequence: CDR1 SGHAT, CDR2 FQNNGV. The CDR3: CASSLVFGNEQFF. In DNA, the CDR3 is TGTGCCAGCAGCTTGGTTTTCGGGAATGAGCAGTTCTTC.

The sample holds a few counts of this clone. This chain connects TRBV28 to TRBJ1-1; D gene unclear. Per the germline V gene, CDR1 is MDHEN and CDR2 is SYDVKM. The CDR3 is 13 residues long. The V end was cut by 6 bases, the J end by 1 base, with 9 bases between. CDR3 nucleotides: TGTGCCAGCAGAAACCTCCAGAACACTGAAGCTTTCTTT. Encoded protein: CASRNLQNTEAFF.

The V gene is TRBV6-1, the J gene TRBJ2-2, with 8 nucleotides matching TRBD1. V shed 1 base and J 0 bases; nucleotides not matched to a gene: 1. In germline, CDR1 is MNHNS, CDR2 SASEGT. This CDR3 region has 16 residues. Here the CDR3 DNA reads TGTGCCAGCAGTGAAGACAGGGGGACGAACACCGGGGAGCTGTTTTTT. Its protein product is CASSEDRGTNTGELFF.

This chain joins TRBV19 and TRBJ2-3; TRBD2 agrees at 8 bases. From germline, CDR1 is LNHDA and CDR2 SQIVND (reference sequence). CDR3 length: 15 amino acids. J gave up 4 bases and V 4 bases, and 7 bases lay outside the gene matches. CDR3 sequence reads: CASSRLAGLSDTQYF. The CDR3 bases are TGTGCCAGTAGTAGGCTAGCGGGTCTTTCAGATACGCAGTATTTT.

The CDR3 protein is CASSRGGTASNQPQHF. CDR3 in DNA: TGTGCCAGCAGCCGTGGTGGGACGGCTAGCAATCAGCCCCAGCATTTT. This sequence joins TRBV7-9 and TRBJ1-5; D possibly corresponds to TRBD1 (5 bases). The CDR3 runs 16 residues. The V gene lost 5 bases and the J gene lost 0 bases, with 14 bases spanning the gap. CDR1 SEHNR and CDR2 FQNEAQ come from the germline V gene (reference sequence).

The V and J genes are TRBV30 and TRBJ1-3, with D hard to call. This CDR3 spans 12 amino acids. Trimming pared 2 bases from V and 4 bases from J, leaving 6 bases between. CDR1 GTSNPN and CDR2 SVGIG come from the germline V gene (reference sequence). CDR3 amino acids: CAWSPQGNTIYF. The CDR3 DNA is TGTGCCTGGAGTCCACAGGGAAACACCATATATTTT.

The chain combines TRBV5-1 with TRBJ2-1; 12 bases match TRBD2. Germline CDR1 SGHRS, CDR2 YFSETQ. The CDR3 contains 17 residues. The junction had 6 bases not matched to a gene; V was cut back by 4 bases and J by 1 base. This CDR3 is CASSTGTSGLSYNEQFF. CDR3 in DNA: TGCGCCAGCAGCACTGGGACTAGCGGGCTTTCCTACAATGAGCAGTTCTTC.

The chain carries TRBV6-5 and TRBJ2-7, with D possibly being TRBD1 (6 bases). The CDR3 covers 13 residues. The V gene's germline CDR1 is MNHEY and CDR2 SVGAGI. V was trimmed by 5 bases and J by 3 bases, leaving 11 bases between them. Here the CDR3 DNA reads TGTGCCAGCAGTGCAACAGGGATCTACGAGCAGTACTTC. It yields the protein CASSATGIYEQYF.

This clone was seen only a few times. The CDR3 DNA is TGCGCCAGCAGCAAGACAGGGAACACCGGGGAGCTGTTTTTT. This sequence encodes CASSKTGNTGELFF. The rearrangement links TRBV10-2 to TRBJ2-2, with D perhaps matching TRBD1 (6 bases). CDR3 length: 14 residues. The germline CDR1 and CDR2 sequences are WSHSY and SAAADI. Trimming left V 6 bases short and J 1 base short, with 9 bases between.

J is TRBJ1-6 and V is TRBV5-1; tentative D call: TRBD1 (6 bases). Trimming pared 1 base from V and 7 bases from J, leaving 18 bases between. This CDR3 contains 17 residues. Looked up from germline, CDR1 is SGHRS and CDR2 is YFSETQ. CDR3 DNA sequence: TGCGCCAGCAGCTTGCTTCGTGACGGGGGCTCCAATTCACCCCTCCACTTT. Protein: CASSLLRDGGSNSPLHF.

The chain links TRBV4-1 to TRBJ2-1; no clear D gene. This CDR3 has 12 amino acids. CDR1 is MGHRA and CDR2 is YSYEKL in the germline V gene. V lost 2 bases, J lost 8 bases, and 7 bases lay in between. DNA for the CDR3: TGCGCCAGCAGCCAAACATTATATGAGCAGTTCTTC. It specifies CASSQTLYEQFF.

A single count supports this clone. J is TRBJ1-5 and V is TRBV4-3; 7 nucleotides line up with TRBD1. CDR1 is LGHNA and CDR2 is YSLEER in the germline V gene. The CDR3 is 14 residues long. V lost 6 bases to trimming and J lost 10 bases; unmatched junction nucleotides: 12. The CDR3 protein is CASRPDENRGPQHF. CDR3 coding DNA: TGCGCCAGCAGACCCGACGAGAACAGGGGCCCCCAGCATTTT.

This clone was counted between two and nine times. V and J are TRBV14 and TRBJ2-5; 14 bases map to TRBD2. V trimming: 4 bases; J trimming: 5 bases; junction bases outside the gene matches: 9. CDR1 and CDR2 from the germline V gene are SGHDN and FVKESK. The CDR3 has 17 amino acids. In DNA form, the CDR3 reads TGTGCCAGCAGCCCCGGGACTAGCGGGAGCCGGCGGGAGACCCAGTACTTC. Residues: CASSPGTSGSRRETQYF. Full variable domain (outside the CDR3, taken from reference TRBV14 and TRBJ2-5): EAGVTQFPSHSVIEKGQTVTLRCDPISGHDNLYWYRRVMGKEIKFLLHFVKESKQDESGMPNNRFLAERTGGTYSTLKVQPAELEDSGVYFCASSPGTSGSRRETQYFGPGTRLLVL.

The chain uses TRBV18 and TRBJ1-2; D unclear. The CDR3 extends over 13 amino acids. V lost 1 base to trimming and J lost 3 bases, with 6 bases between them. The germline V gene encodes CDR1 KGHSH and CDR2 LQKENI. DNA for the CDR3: TGTGCCAGCTCACCACAGGACTACTATGGCTACACCTTC. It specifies CASSPQDYYGYTF.